The source of this T cell receptor (beta chain) is a study of T cell changes during pregnancy in multiple sclerosis. Data came from immunoSEQ multiplex PCR; TCRdb stores just in-frame clones and leaves some out. The table shows fewer than 55,000 clones, with 90% occurring only once. V was trimmed by 6 bases and J by 2 bases, leaving 13 bases between them. Germline CDR1 reads MNHEY; CDR2 reads SMNVEV (reference sequence). The CDR3 sequence is 14 residues long. The receptor was derived from a female donor in good health, enrolled as a control in a pregnancy study. This specimen was peripheral blood, taken after pregnancy. The chain uses TRBV27 and TRBJ1-1; D is possibly TRBD1 (5 bases). The CDR3 here is CASSWRDGNTEAFF. The CDR3, as DNA: TGTGCCAGCAGCTGGAGGGACGGAAACACTGAAGCTTTCTTT.